This T cell receptor beta chain was identified during a study of T-cell reconstitution after alpha-beta-depleted transplantation in children. Overall study results and limits: It was reported that alpha-beta T cells came from several hundred expanded graft clones (about two months after transplant). Recipient T cells and thymic progenitors that survived were the source of the high TCRbeta diversity seen at day 60 in some patients. One year post-transplant, T-cell counts and diversity were largely derived from T cells produced anew.

Researchers prepared the TCRbeta library using unique molecular identifiers, the study reports. TCRdb fed the PCR reads into MiXCR, producing one record per CDR3 protein. The table lists approximately 300,000 distinct CDR3 sequences, roughly 8.2% of them singletons. This clonotype was counted at least ten times. The antigen remains undetermined. The sequences come from peripheral blood, collected 360 days after TCRalphabeta/CD19-depleted stem cell transplant. This TCR came from a female patient aged 2-10 years who had a stem cell transplant for Fanconi anemia, so the T cells may come from the graft donor.

CDR3 amino acids: CASSRDRLNIQYF. CDR3 DNA sequence: TGTGCCAGCAGCCGGGACAGGTTGAACATTCAGTACTTC. This chain joins TRBV12-3 or TRBV12-4 and TRBJ2-4, with 8 bases that match TRBD1. Losses at the gene ends were 6 bases for V and 7 bases for J; bases not matched to a gene: 5. There are 13 residues in the CDR3.